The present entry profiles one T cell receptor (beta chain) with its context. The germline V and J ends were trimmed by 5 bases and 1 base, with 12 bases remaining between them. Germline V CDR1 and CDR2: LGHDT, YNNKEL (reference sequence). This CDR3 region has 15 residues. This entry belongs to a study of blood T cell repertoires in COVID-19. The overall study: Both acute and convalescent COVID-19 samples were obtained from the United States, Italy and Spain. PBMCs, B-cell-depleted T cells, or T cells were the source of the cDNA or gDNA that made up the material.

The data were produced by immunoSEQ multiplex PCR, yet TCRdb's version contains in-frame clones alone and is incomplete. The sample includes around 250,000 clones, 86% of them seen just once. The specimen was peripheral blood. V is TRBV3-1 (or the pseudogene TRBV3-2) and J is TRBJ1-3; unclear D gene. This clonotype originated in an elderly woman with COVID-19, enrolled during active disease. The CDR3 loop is CASSSTGSSGNTIYF. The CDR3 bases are TGTGCCAGCAGCTCTACTGGTAGTTCTGGAAACACCATATATTTT.